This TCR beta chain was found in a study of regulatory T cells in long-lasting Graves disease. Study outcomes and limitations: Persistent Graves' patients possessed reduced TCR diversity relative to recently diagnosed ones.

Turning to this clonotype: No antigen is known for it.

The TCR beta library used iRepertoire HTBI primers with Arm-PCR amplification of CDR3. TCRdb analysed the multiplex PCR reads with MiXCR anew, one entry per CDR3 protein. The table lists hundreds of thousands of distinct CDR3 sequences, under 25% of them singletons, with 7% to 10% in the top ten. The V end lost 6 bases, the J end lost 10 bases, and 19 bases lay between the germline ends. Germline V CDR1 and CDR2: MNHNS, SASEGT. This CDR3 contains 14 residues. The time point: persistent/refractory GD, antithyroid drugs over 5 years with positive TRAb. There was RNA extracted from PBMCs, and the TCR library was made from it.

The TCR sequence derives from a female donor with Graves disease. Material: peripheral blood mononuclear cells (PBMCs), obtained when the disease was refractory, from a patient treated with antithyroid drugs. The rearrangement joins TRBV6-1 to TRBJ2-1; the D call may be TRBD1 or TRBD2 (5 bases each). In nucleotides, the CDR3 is TGTGCCAGCAGCCAGAGGGACGGCCCAAGGGAGCAGTTCTTC. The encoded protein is CASSQRDGPREQFF.